The rows below give T cell receptor beta chains drawn from one sample of a study of blood T cell repertoires in COVID-19. The repertoire was sequenced with immunoSEQ multiplex PCR; TCRdb's copy has only in-frame clones and lacks some. The sample contains about 310,000 clones, about 89% of which appear only once. Sequenced: peripheral blood. The source is a woman aged 45-59 years who had recovered from COVID-19. Both conserved end residues are part of each CDR3. A D gene is named only where the DNA matches it firmly. The listing skips clone size in some rows; elsewhere it reads once, few, many or a size class.

d_gene: TRBD1; j_gene: TRBJ1-1; abundance: -; v_gene: TRBV5-4; CDR3nt: TGTGCCAGCAGCCAGCAGGGGGGGAACACTGAAGCTTTCTTT; CDR3aa: CASSQQGGNTEAFF
d_gene: TRBD2; j_gene: TRBJ2-1; abundance: few; v_gene: TRBV20-1; CDR3nt: TGCAGTGCTAGTACTAGCGGGAGCTCTTACAATGAGCAGTTCTTC; CDR3aa: CSASTSGSSYNEQFF
d_gene: -; j_gene: TRBJ1-6; abundance: -; v_gene: TRBV28; CDR3nt: TGTGCCATCCGACATTCTAATTCACCCCTCCACTTT; CDR3aa: CAIRHSNSPLHF
d_gene: -; j_gene: TRBJ1-2; abundance: -; v_gene: TRBV4-2; CDR3nt: TGTGCCAGCAGCCAAGAGGGCTCGTTCTTGTACACCTTC; CDR3aa: CASSQEGSFLYTF
d_gene: TRBD1; j_gene: TRBJ1-2; abundance: -; v_gene: TRBV7-3; CDR3nt: TGTGCCAGCAGCCCAACGGGACAGGGGGCCCTACTATATGGCTACACCTTC; CDR3aa: CASSPTGQGALLYGYTF
d_gene: -; j_gene: TRBJ2-5; abundance: -; v_gene: TRBV24-1; CDR3nt: TGTGCCACCAGTGAACCGGGGGGCCCAGAGACCCAGTACTTC; CDR3aa: CATSEPGGPETQYF
d_gene: TRBD1; j_gene: TRBJ1-1; abundance: -; v_gene: TRBV28; CDR3nt: TGTGCCAGCAGTAGGACAGGGACTGAAGCTTTCTTT; CDR3aa: CASSRTGTEAFF
d_gene: -; j_gene: TRBJ2-1; abundance: few; v_gene: TRBV2; CDR3nt: TGTGCCAGCAGGGCTTGGGCTAGGGCGGGGAATGAGCAGTTCTTC; CDR3aa: CASRAWARAGNEQFF
d_gene: -; j_gene: TRBJ1-2; abundance: -; v_gene: TRBV18; CDR3nt: TGTGCCAGCTCACCGAACAGGGATTCGGACTATGGCTACACCTTC; CDR3aa: CASSPNRDSDYGYTF
d_gene: TRBD2; j_gene: TRBJ2-5; abundance: -; v_gene: TRBV5-6; CDR3nt: TGTGCCAGCAGCCTAGCGGGGGGAAACCAAGAGACCCAGTACTTC; CDR3aa: CASSLAGGNQETQYF
d_gene: TRBD1; j_gene: TRBJ2-7; abundance: -; v_gene: TRBV19; CDR3nt: TGTGCCAGTAGTAGGGGGACAGAGGCCTACGAGCAGTACTTC; CDR3aa: CASSRGTEAYEQYF
d_gene: -; j_gene: TRBJ1-4; abundance: -; v_gene: TRBV2; CDR3nt: TGTGCCAGCACCCCCGGGAGGTATGAAAAACTGTTTTTT; CDR3aa: CASTPGRYEKLFF
d_gene: -; j_gene: TRBJ2-7; abundance: -; v_gene: TRBV18; CDR3nt: TGTGCCAGCTCACCACAGCGAAAGACAGATCCCTACGAGCAGTACTTC; CDR3aa: CASSPQRKTDPYEQYF
d_gene: -; j_gene: TRBJ1-1; abundance: -; v_gene: TRBV5-6; CDR3nt: TGTGCCAGCAGCTTCTCCCCGGGGAGCTACACTGAAGCTTTCTTT; CDR3aa: CASSFSPGSYTEAFF
d_gene: -; j_gene: TRBJ2-1; abundance: -; v_gene: TRBV30; CDR3nt: TGTGCCTGGAGTAAAGAGGCCTACAATGAGCAGTTCTTC; CDR3aa: CAWSKEAYNEQFF
d_gene: -; j_gene: TRBJ2-6; abundance: -; v_gene: TRBV19; CDR3nt: TGTGCCAACTGGACCGGGACATTGACCTCTGGGGCCAACGTCCTGACTTTC; CDR3aa: CANWTGTLTSGANVLTF
d_gene: TRBD2; j_gene: TRBJ2-5; abundance: -; v_gene: TRBV11-2; CDR3nt: TGTGCCAGCAGCTCCGCGGGAGGGGCTGGGGAGACCCAGTACTTC; CDR3aa: CASSSAGGAGETQYF
d_gene: -; j_gene: TRBJ2-3; abundance: -; v_gene: TRBV28; CDR3nt: TGTGCCACCACCAGGATGACAGGTCTCACAGATACGCAGTATTTT; CDR3aa: CATTRMTGLTDTQYF
d_gene: -; j_gene: TRBJ2-5; abundance: -; v_gene: TRBV2; CDR3nt: TGTGCCAGCAATTGGGGACTTCAAGAGACCCAGTACTTC; CDR3aa: CASNWGLQETQYF
d_gene: TRBD1; j_gene: TRBJ2-5; abundance: -; v_gene: TRBV12-3/TRBV12-4; CDR3nt: TGTGCCTGCCGACAGGGGAGGAAAGAGACCCAGTACTTC; CDR3aa: CACRQGRKETQYF
d_gene: TRBD1; j_gene: TRBJ1-2; abundance: -; v_gene: TRBV19; CDR3nt: TGTGCCAGTAGTGGACAGGGTGACTATGGCTACACCTTC; CDR3aa: CASSGQGDYGYTF
d_gene: -; j_gene: TRBJ1-5; abundance: -; v_gene: TRBV6-6; CDR3nt: TGTGCCAGCGCGGGAGGCAATCAGCCCCAGCATTTT; CDR3aa: CASAGGNQPQHF
d_gene: -; j_gene: TRBJ1-5; abundance: -; v_gene: TRBV14; CDR3nt: TGTGCCAGCAGCCAAGGGGCCTATCAGCCCCAGCATTTT; CDR3aa: CASSQGAYQPQHF
d_gene: -; j_gene: TRBJ2-2; abundance: many; v_gene: TRBV7-2; CDR3nt: TGTGCCAGCAGGAGACCAGGGTCATCCGGGGAGCTGTTTTTT; CDR3aa: CASRRPGSSGELFF
d_gene: TRBD2; j_gene: TRBJ2-7; abundance: -; v_gene: TRBV7-3; CDR3nt: TGTGCCAGCAGCTGGGGTCTAGCGGGGGAATTCTACGAGCAGTACTTC; CDR3aa: CASSWGLAGEFYEQYF
d_gene: -; j_gene: TRBJ1-6; abundance: -; v_gene: TRBV28; CDR3nt: TGTGCCAGCAGCCCAACGACAGGATTAAATTCACCCCTCCACTTT; CDR3aa: CASSPTTGLNSPLHF
d_gene: -; j_gene: TRBJ1-3; abundance: once; v_gene: TRBV4-3; CDR3nt: TGCGCCAGCAGCCAAGACCCGACAGGACACTCTGGAAACACCATATATTTT; CDR3aa: CASSQDPTGHSGNTIYF
d_gene: TRBD1; j_gene: TRBJ2-1; abundance: -; v_gene: TRBV27; CDR3nt: TGTGCCAGCAGTCTCGGACAGGGGGGGACTTGGAGACACAATGAGCAGTTCTTC; CDR3aa: CASSLGQGGTWRHNEQFF
d_gene: -; j_gene: TRBJ1-4; abundance: -; v_gene: TRBV20-1; CDR3nt: TGCAGTGCTAGTTCGGGGAGGGGTTCTAATGAAAAACTGTTTTTT; CDR3aa: CSASSGRGSNEKLFF
d_gene: -; j_gene: TRBJ1-6; abundance: -; v_gene: TRBV10-3; CDR3nt: TGTGCCATCAGTTCTAGGGGGGGACTCAATTCACCCCTCCACTTT; CDR3aa: CAISSRGGLNSPLHF
d_gene: -; j_gene: TRBJ1-5; abundance: once; v_gene: TRBV3-1/TRBV3-2; CDR3nt: TGTGCCAGCAGCCAAGGAACACGGCCCCAGCATTTT; CDR3aa: CASSQGTRPQHF
d_gene: TRBD2; j_gene: TRBJ2-1; abundance: -; v_gene: TRBV5-1; CDR3nt: TGCGCCAGCAGCTTGGACCTAGCGGGGGGGCTGAATGAGCAGTTCTTC; CDR3aa: CASSLDLAGGLNEQFF
d_gene: -; j_gene: TRBJ1-3; abundance: few; v_gene: TRBV6-6; CDR3nt: TGTGCCAGCAGTTACTCGACAACGAGCTCTGGAAACACCATATATTTT; CDR3aa: CASSYSTTSSGNTIYF
d_gene: TRBD1; j_gene: TRBJ1-1; abundance: -; v_gene: TRBV23-1; CDR3nt: TGCGCCAACAGGGGGGGACCGTCTCGAGCTTTCTTT; CDR3aa: CANRGGPSRAFF
d_gene: -; j_gene: TRBJ1-2; abundance: -; v_gene: TRBV6-6; CDR3nt: TGTGCCAGCAGTTGGAACAGAAACTATGGCTACACCTTC; CDR3aa: CASSWNRNYGYTF
d_gene: TRBD2; j_gene: TRBJ2-1; abundance: -; v_gene: TRBV5-1; CDR3nt: TGCGCCAGCAGCCCTCGACTAGCGTCCTTGAACGACAATGAGCAGTTCTTC; CDR3aa: CASSPRLASLNDNEQFF